This record concerns one T cell receptor (beta chain) sequence. The antigen is unknown. V lost 4 bases, J lost 4 bases, and 17 bases lay in between. Germline V gene sequence: CDR1 SGHRS, CDR2 YFSETQ. This CDR3 is 15 amino acids long. This sample is drawn from a study of T cell responses to AZD1222 COVID-19 vaccine. Study results and caveats: Close to half of all spike-specific TCRs reportedly target regions of the variants that are unmutated. At baseline, seropositivity was found in only a handful of AZD1222 recipients. Researchers took repertoire samples only after the peak T cell response had come.

The data were produced by immunoSEQ multiplex PCR, yet TCRdb's version contains in-frame clones alone and is incomplete. The sample consists of roughly 190,000 clones, roughly nine tenths of them appearing once. This TCR was recovered from an adult who received the AZD1222 COVID-19 vaccine. The J gene is TRBJ1-2, the V gene TRBV5-1, with D possibly TRBD1 on 5 matching bases. The sequenced sample was peripheral blood, obtained 28 days after the second AZD1222 dose. CDR3 protein: CASSPPGRVGYGYTF. CDR3 coding DNA: TGCGCCAGCAGCCCCCCGGGCAGGGTAGGCTATGGCTACACCTTC.